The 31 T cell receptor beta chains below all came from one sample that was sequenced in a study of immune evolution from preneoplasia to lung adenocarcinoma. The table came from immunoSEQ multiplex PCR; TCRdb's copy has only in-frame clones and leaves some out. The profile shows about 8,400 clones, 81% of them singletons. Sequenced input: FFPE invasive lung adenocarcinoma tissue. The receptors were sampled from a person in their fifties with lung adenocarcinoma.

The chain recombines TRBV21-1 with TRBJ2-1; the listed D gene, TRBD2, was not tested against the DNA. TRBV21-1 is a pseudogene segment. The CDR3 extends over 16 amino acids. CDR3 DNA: TGTGCCAGCAGCCTCGGACTAGCGATAATCCACAATGAGCAGTTCTTC. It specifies CASSLGLAIIHNEQFF.

CDR3 protein: CASSLGAATSTDTQYF. The CDR3 nucleotides read TGCGCCAGCAGCTTGGGAGCCGCAACTAGCACAGATACGCAGTATTTT. The V call is TRBV5-1, the J call TRBJ2-3, with D uncertain. Germline values: CDR1 SGHRS, CDR2 YFSETQ. V was cut by 0 bases and J by 0 bases, with 11 bases left in between. CDR3 length equals 16 residues.

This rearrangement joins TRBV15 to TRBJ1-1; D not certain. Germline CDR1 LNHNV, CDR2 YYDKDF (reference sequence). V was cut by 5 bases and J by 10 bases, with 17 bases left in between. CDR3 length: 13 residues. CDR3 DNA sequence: TGTGCCACCAGCTCCTCCGCTATGATTGGAGCTTTCTTT. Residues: CATSSSAMIGAFF.

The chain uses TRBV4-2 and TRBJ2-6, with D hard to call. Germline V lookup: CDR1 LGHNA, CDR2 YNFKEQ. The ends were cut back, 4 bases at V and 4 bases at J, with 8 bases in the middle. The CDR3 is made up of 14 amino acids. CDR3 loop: CASSPSGGANVLTF. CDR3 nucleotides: TGTGCCAGCAGCCCAAGTGGGGGGGCCAACGTCCTGACTTTC.

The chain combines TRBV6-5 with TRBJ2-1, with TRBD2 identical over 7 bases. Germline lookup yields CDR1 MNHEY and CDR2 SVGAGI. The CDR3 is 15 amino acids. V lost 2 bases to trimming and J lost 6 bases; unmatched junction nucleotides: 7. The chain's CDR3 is CASSYKAGVGNEQFF. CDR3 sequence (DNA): TGTGCCAGCAGTTACAAGGCGGGAGTGGGCAATGAGCAGTTCTTC.

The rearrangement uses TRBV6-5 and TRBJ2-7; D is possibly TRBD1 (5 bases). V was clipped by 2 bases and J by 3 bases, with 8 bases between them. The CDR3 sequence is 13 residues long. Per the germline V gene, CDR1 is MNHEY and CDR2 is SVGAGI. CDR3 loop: CASSYQGFYEQYF. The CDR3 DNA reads TGTGCCAGCAGTTACCAGGGTTTCTACGAGCAGTACTTC.

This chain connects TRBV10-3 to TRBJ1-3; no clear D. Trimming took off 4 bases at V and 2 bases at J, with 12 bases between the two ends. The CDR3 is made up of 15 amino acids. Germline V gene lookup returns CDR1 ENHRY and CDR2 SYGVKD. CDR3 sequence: CAISVTGKPGNTIYF. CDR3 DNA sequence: TGTGCCATCAGTGTAACCGGGAAGCCTGGAAACACCATATATTTT.

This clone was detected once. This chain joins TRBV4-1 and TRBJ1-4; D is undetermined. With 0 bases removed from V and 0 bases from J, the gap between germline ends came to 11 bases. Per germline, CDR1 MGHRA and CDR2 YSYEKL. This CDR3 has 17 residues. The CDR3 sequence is CASSQDWTGTTNEKLFF. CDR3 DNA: TGCGCCAGCAGCCAAGATTGGACGGGCACAACTAATGAAAAACTGTTTTTT.

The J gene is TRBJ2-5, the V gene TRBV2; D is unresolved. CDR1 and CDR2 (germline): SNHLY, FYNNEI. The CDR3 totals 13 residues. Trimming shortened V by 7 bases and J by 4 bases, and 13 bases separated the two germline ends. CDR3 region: CASNKGAGETQYF. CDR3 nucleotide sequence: TGTGCCAGCAACAAGGGCGCAGGAGAGACCCAGTACTTC.

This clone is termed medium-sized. The CDR3 DNA reads TGTGCCAGCAGTGATCTGGGGAATAATCAGCCCCAGCATTTT. Translating it yields CASSDLGNNQPQHF. The V gene is TRBV25-1, the J gene TRBJ1-5; no definite D call. The V end was cut by 3 bases, the J end by 4 bases, with 10 bases between. The V gene's germline CDR1 is MGHDK and CDR2 SYGVNS. This CDR3 is 14 amino acids long.

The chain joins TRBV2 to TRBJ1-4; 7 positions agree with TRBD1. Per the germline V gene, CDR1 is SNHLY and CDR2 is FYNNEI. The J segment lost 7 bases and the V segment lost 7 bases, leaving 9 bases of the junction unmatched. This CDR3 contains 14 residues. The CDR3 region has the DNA TGTGCCAGCAACCAAGGGACAGTAGGTGAAAAACTGTTTTTT. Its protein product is CASNQGTVGEKLFF.

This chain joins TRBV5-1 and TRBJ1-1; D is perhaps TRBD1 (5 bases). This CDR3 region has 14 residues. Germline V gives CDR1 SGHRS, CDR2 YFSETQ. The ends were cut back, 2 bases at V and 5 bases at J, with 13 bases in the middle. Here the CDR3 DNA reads TGCGCCAGCAGCTTTTCAGGGTTTGGGACTGAAGCTTTCTTT. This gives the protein CASSFSGFGTEAFF.

The CDR3 DNA reads TGTGCCAGCAGCCCCGCAGCAACTAATGAAAAACTGTTTTTT. Its protein is CASSPAATNEKLFF. This sequence joins TRBV7-9 and TRBJ1-4, with unresolved D. This CDR3 region has 14 residues. Germline lookup yields CDR1 SEHNR and CDR2 FQNEAQ (reference sequence). V lost 5 bases, J lost 0 bases, and 7 bases lay in between.

CDR3 sequence: CASSPGQGAPNRMNTEAFF. CDR3 nucleotide sequence: TGCGCCAGCAGCCCCGGACAGGGGGCGCCTAACCGTATGAACACTGAAGCTTTCTTT. This rearrangement joins TRBV4-1 to TRBJ1-1; 11 nucleotides align to TRBD1. CDR3 size: 19 residues. Germline loops: CDR1 MGHRA, CDR2 YSYEKL. The V and J ends lost 4 bases and 0 bases, in that order; junction bases with no gene match: 13.

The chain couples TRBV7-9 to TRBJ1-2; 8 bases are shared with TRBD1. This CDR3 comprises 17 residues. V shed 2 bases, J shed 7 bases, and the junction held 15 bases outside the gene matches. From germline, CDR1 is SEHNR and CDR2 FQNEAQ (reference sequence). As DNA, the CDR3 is TGTGCCAGCAGCTTACTAGTAGGCCAGGGGGCTTCCGGTGGCTACACCTTC. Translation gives CASSLLVGQGASGGYTF.

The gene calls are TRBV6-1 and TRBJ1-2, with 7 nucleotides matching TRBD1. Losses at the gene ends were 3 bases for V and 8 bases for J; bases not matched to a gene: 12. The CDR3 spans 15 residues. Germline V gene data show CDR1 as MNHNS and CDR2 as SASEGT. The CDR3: CASSDPRGTAFGYTF. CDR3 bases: TGTGCCAGCAGTGACCCCAGGGGGACGGCTTTCGGCTACACCTTC.

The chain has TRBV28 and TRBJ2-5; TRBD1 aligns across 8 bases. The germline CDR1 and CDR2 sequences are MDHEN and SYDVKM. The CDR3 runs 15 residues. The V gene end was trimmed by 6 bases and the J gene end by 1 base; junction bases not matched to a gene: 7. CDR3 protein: CASRTIGQGQETQYF. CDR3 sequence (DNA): TGTGCCAGCAGGACTATCGGACAGGGCCAAGAGACCCAGTACTTC.

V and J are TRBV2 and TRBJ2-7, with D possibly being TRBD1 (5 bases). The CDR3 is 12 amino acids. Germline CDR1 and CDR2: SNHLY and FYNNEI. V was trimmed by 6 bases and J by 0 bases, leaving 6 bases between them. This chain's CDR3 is CASRDSSYEQYF. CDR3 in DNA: TGTGCCAGCAGAGACAGCTCCTACGAGCAGTACTTC.

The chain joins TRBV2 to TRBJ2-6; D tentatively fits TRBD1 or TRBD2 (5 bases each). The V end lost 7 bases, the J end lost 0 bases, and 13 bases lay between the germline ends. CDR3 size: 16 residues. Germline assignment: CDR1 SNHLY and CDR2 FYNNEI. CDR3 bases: TGTGCCAGCACGTGGGACGGACACTCTGGGGCCAACGTCCTGACTTTC. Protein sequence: CASTWDGHSGANVLTF.

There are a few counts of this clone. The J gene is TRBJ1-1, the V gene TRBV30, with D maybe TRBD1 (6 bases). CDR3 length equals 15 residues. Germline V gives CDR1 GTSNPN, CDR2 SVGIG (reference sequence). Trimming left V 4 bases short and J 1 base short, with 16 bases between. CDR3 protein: CAWTPTGIGNTEAFF. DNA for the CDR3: TGTGCCTGGACCCCGACAGGTATAGGGAACACTGAAGCTTTCTTT. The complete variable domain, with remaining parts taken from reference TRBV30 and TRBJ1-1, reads SQTIHQWPATLVQPVGSPLSLECTVEGTSNPNLYWYRQAAGRGLQLLFYSVGIGQISSEVPQNLSASRPQDRQFILSSKKLLLSDSGFYLCAWTPTGIGNTEAFFGQGTRLTVV.

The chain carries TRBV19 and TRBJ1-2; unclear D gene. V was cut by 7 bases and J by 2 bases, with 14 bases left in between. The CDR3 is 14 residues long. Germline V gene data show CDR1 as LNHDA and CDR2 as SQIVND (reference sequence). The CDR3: CASTKGKPNYGYTF. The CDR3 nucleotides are TGTGCCAGTACAAAGGGTAAACCGAACTATGGCTACACCTTC.

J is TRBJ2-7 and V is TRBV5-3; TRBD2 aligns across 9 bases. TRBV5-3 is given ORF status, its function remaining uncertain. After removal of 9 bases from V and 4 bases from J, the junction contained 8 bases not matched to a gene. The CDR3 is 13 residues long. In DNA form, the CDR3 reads TGTGCCACCCGGATAAGCGGGAGGTACGAGCAGTACTTC. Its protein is CATRISGRYEQYF.

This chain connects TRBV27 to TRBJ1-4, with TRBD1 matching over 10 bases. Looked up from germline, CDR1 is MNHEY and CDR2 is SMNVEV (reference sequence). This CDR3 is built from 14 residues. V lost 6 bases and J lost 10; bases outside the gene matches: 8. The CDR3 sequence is CASSDGQGGVKLFF. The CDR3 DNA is TGTGCCAGCAGCGACGGACAGGGGGGGGTAAAACTGTTTTTT.

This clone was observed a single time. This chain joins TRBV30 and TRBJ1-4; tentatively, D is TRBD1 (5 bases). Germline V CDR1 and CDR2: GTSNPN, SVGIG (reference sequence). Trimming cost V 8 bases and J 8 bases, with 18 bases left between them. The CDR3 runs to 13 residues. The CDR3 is CAGQVRGGEKLFF. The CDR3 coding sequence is TGTGCCGGCCAGGTCCGTGGGGGGGAAAAACTGTTTTTT.

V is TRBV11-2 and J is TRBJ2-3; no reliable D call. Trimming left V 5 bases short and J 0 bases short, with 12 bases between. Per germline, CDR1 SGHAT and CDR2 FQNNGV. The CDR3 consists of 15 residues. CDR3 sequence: CASSRVGSSTDTQYF. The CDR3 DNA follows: TGTGCCAGCAGCCGAGTCGGTTCTAGCACAGATACGCAGTATTTT. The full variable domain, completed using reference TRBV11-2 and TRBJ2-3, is EAGVAQSPRYKIIEKRQSVAFWCNPISGHATLYWYQQILGQGPKLLIQFQNNGVVDDSQLPKDRFSAERLKGVDSTLKIQPAKLEDSAVYLCASSRVGSSTDTQYFGPGTRLTVL.

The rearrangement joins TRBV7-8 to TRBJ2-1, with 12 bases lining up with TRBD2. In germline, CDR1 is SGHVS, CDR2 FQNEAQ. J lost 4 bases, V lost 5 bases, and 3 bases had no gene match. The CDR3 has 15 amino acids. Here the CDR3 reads CASSQGLAGYNEQFF. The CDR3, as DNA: TGTGCCAGCAGCCAGGGACTAGCGGGTTACAATGAGCAGTTCTTC.

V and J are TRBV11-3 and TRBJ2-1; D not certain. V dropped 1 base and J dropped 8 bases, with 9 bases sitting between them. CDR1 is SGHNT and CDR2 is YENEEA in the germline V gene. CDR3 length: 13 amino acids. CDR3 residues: CASSLVGVDEQFF. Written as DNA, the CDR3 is TGTGCCAGCAGCTTAGTAGGCGTGGATGAGCAGTTCTTC.

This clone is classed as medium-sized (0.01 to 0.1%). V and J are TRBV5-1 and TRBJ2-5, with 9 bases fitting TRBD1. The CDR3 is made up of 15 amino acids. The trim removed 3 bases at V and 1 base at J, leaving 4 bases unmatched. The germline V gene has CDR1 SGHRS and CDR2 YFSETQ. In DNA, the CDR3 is TGCGCCAGCAGCTCGTCGACAGGGGGCCAAGAGACCCAGTACTTC. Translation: CASSSSTGGQETQYF.

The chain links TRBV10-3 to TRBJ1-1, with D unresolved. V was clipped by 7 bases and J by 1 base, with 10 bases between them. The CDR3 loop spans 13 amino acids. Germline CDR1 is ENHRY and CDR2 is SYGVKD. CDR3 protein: CAIIGLENTEAFF. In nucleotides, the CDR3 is TGTGCCATCATTGGCCTAGAGAACACTGAAGCTTTCTTT.

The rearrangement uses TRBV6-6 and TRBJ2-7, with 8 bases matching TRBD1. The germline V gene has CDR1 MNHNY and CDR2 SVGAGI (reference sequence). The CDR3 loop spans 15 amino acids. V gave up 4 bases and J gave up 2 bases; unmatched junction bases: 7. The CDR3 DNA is TGTGCCAGCAGTTTCCGACAGGGGCCCGCCTACGAGCAGTACTTC. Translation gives CASSFRQGPAYEQYF.

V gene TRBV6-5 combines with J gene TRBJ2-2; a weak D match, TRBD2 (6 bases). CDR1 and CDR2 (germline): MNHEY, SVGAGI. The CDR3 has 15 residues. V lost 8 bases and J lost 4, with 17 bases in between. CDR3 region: CASGPGTQFTGELFF. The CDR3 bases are TGTGCCAGCGGACCCGGGACTCAGTTCACCGGGGAGCTGTTTTTT.